This is a list of T cell receptor beta chains from one sample in a study of blood T cell repertoires in COVID-19. The repertoire was sequenced with immunoSEQ multiplex PCR; TCRdb's copy has only in-frame clones and lacks some. The sample holds a few hundred thousand clones, 70% to 90% seen once. Sequences were obtained from peripheral blood. These receptor sequences come from a man aged 60 to 75 with acute or convalescent COVID-19. CDR3s include the opening cysteine and the closing phenylalanine or tryptophan. Some rows have no size entry. The others give once, few or many, or a class for an expanded clone.

>NA|TRBV11-3|14|TRBJ2-1
CASSLVLSQVEQFF
>NA|TRBV19|13|TRBJ1-2
CASSRDSDYGYTF
>NA|TRBV25-1|15|TRBJ2-7
CASRGLAGAGYEQYF
>NA|TRBV7-9|15|TRBJ1-1
CASSLEGDRATEAFF
>NA|TRBV28|13|TRBJ1-6
CAMGPGVDSPLHF
>NA|TRBV18|15|TRBJ2-6
CASSAGTSGANVLTF
>NA|TRBV7-9|16|TRBJ2-3
CASSPVGTSGTDTQYF
>NA|TRBV19|14|TRBJ2-7
CASSWTKGSYEQYF
>NA|TRBV6-2/TRBV6-3|16|TRBJ2-7
CASSRTSGRSSYEQYF
>NA|TRBV7-8|15|TRBJ1-5
CASSLGQGLRQPQHF
>NA|TRBV2|15|TRBJ2-7
CASSGTGASSYEQYF
>NA|TRBV28|14|TRBJ1-1
CASSLWQVNTEAFF
>NA|TRBV7-3|13|TRBJ2-7
CASSFSGEGEQYF
>NA|TRBV29-1|14|TRBJ1-1
CSVDRRTMNTEAFF
>NA|TRBV11-3|15|TRBJ2-3
CASSFGTGVQDTQYF
>NA|TRBV18|16|TRBJ2-1
CASSPGGLAGENEQFF
>NA|TRBV6-2/TRBV6-3|16|TRBJ2-7
CASSRYGGSSSYEQYF
>few|TRBV5-6|13|TRBJ2-7
CASSLFYSYEQYF
>NA|TRBV11-1|15|TRBJ2-1
CASSLQDSSYNEQFF
>NA|TRBV2|16|TRBJ2-5
CASSPRLAGAGETQYF
>NA|TRBV28|18|TRBJ2-7
CASSCGGTAGTGRYEQYF
>NA|TRBV5-4|20|TRBJ2-3
CASSLPPSGQPVTSTDTQYF
>once|TRBV5-1|16|TRBJ2-1
CASSLGLAGGNKEQFF
>NA|TRBV15|14|TRBJ2-5
CATSRETSGETQYF
>NA|TRBV27|14|TRBJ2-7
CASSLGVSSYEQYF
>NA|TRBV18|13|TRBJ1-1
CASSPEVNTEAFF
>few|TRBV30|14|TRBJ1-1
CAWTMDRVGTEAFF
>few|TRBV6-5|14|TRBJ1-3
CASRGDIQLNTIYF
>NA|TRBV27|15|TRBJ1-2
CASSYQATGGYGYTF
>NA|TRBV6-5|14|TRBJ1-2
CASSYLEGANGYTF
>NA|TRBV6-5|15|TRBJ1-4
CASSRPGQGDEKLFF
>NA|TRBV28|15|TRBJ1-2
CASSLWHTPNYGYTF
>NA|TRBV28|12|TRBJ2-7
CASSPNRGEQYF
>NA|TRBV4-3|18|TRBJ2-1
CASSPSGATGGSYNEQFF
>few|TRBV7-2|14|TRBJ2-7
CASSALAGTYEQYF
>NA|TRBV7-3|13|TRBJ1-5
CASSRDRGQPQHF
>NA|TRBV11-3|13|TRBJ1-3
CASSFGHGNTIYF
>once|TRBV11-2|14|TRBJ1-1
CASSLRAGRAEAFF
>NA|TRBV24-1|16|TRBJ2-5
CATSDLTSGDQETQYF
>NA|TRBV28|14|TRBJ1-1
CAHGGSVMNTEAFF
>NA|TRBV7-3|15|TRBJ2-1
CASSPHKGGANEQFF
>NA|TRBV24-1|13|TRBJ1-2
CATSDPPDYGYTF
>NA|TRBV7-9|17|TRBJ2-7
CASSSREKREGSYEQYF
>NA|TRBV4-1|19|TRBJ2-2
CASNPMTSGRAGGTGELFF
>once|TRBV4-1|17|TRBJ2-1
CASSQPRASGDKGEQFF
>once|TRBV5-1|13|TRBJ2-1
CASSSDGTPKQFF
>NA|TRBV28|12|TRBJ2-1
CGALSSYNEQFF
>NA|TRBV19|15|TRBJ2-1
CASSTRAGGPGSLFF
>few|TRBV9|13|TRBJ1-6
CASSATDNSPLHF
>NA|TRBV7-9|12|TRBJ1-3
CASSFPGNTIYF
>few|TRBV30|12|TRBJ1-4
CAWSTGGEKLFF
>few|TRBV7-3|14|TRBJ1-5
CASSHGLGRQPQHF
>NA|TRBV3-1/TRBV3-2|14|TRBJ2-1
CASSQVGGSEKQFF
>NA|TRBV19|16|TRBJ2-3
CASSPRTSGSGDTQYF
>few|TRBV19|13|TRBJ2-7
CASSAGTLPEQYF